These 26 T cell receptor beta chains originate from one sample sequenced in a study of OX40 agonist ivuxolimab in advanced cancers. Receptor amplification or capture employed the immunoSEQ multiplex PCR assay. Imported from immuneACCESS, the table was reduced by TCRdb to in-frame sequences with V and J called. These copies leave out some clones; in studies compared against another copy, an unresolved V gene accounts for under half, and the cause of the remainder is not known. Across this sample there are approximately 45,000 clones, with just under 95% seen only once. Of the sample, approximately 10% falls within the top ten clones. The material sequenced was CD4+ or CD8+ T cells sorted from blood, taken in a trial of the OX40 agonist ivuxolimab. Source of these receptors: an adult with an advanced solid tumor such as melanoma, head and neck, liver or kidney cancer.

CDR3 sequence reads: CASSSFTLAGQETQYF. The CDR3 coding sequence is TGTGCCAGCAGTTCCTTCACGCTAGCAGGGCAAGAGACCCAGTACTTC. The chain links TRBV28 to TRBJ2-5, with D perhaps TRBD1 or TRBD2 (5 bases each). The CDR3 has 16 amino acids. Germline V gene lookup returns CDR1 MDHEN and CDR2 SYDVKM. Trimming took off 4 bases at V and 2 bases at J, with 17 bases between the two ends.

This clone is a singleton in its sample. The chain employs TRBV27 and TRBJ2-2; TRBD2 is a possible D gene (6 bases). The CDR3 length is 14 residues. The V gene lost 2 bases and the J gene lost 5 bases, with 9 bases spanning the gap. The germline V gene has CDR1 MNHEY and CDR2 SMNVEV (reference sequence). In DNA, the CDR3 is TGTGCCAGCAGTTTAATCCGGGGGACCGGGGAGCTGTTTTTT. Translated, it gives CASSLIRGTGELFF.

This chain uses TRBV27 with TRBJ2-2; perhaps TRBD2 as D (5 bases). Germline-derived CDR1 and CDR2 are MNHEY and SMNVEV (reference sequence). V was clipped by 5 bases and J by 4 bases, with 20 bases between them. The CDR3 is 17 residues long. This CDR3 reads CASSLNKYPEGTGELFF. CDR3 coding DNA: TGTGCCAGCAGTCTCAATAAATATCCCGAGGGCACCGGGGAGCTGTTTTTT.

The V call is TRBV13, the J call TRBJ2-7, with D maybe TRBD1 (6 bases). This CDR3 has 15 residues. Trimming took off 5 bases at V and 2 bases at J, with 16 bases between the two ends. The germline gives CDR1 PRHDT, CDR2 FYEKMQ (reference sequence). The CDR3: CASSEGQRLAYEQYF. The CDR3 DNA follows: TGTGCCAGCAGCGAAGGACAGCGGCTTGCCTACGAGCAGTACTTC.

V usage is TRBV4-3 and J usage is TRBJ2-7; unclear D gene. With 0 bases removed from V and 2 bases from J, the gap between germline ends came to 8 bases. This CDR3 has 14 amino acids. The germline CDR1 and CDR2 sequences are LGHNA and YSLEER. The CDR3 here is CASSQERSTYEQYF. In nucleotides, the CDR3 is TGCGCCAGCAGCCAAGAACGGTCAACCTACGAGCAGTACTTC.

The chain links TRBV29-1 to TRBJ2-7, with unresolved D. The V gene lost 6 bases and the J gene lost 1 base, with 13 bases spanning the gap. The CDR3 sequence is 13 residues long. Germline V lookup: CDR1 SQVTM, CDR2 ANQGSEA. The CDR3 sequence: CSVTARVSYEQYF. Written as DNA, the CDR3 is TGCAGCGTGACGGCCCGGGTGTCCTACGAGCAGTACTTC.

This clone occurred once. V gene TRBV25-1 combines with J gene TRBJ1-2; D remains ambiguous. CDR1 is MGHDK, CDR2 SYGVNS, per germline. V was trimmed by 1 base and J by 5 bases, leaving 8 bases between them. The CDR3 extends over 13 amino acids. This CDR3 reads CASSESGRYGYTF. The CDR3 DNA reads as TGTGCCAGCAGTGAATCCGGGAGATATGGCTACACCTTC.

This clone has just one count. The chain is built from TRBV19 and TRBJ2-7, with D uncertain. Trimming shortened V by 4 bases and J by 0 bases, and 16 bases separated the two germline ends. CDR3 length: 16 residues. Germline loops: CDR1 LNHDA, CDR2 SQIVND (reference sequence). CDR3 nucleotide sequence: TGTGCCAGTAGTACCGACATTTGGGTAAGCTCCTACGAGCAGTACTTC. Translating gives CASSTDIWVSSYEQYF.

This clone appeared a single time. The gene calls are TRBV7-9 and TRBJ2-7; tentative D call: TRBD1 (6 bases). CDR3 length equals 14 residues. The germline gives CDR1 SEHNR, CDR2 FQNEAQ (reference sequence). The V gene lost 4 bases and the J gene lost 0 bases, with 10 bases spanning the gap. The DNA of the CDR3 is TGTGCCAGCAGCTCGCGGACAGACTCCTACGAGCAGTACTTC. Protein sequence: CASSSRTDSYEQYF.

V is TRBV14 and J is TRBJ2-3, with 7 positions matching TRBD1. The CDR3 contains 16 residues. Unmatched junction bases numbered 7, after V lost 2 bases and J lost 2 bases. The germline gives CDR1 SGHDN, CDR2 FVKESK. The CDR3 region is CASSQPRQGPTDTQYF. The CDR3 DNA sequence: TGTGCCAGCAGCCAACCCAGACAGGGTCCCACAGATACGCAGTATTTT.

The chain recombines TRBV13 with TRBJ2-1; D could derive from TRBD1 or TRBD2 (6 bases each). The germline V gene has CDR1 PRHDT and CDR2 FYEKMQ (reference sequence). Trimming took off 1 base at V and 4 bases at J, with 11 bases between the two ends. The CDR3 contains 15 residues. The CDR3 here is CASSLEGGTYNEQFF. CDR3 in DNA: TGTGCCAGCAGCTTAGAGGGGGGCACTTACAATGAGCAGTTCTTC.

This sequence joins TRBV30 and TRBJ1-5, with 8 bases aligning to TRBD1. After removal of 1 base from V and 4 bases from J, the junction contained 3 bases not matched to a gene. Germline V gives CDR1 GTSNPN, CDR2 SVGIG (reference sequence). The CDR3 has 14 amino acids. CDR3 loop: CAWSGTGHNQPQHF. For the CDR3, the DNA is TGTGCCTGGAGTGGGACAGGGCATAATCAGCCCCAGCATTTT.

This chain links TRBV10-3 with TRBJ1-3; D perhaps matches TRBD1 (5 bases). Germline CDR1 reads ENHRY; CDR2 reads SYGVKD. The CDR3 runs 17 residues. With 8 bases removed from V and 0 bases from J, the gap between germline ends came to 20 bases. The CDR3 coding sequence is TGTGCCATCGGGGGAACCGCCGGGACGAGCTCTGGAAACACCATATATTTT. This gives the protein CAIGGTAGTSSGNTIYF.

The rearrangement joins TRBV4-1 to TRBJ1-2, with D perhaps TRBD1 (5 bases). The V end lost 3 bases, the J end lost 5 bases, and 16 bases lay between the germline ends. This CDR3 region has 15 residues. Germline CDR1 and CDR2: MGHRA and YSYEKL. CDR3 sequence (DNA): TGCGCCAGCAGCCAGGCAGTCCTCGGGGCTTATGGCTACACCTTC. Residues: CASSQAVLGAYGYTF.

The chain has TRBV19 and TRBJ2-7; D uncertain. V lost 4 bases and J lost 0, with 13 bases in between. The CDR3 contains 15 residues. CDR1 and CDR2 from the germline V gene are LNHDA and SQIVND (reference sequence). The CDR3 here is CASSTRDTISYEQYF. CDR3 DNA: TGTGCCAGTAGTACAAGAGACACAATCTCCTACGAGCAGTACTTC.

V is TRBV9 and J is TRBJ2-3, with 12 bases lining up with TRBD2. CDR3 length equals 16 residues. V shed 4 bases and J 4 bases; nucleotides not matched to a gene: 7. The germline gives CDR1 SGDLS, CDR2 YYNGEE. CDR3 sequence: CASSPLAGGSADTQYF. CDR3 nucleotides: TGTGCCAGCAGCCCACTAGCGGGAGGATCCGCAGATACGCAGTATTTT. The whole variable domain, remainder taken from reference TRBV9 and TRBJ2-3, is DSGVTQTPKHLITATGQRVTLRCSPRSGDLSVYWYQQSLDQGLQFLIQYYNGEERAKGNILERFSAQQFPDLHSELNLSSLELGDSALYFCASSPLAGGSADTQYFGPGTRLTVL.

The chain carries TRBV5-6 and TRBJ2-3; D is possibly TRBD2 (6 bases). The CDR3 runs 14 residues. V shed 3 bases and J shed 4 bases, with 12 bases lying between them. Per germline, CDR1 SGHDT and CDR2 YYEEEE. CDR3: CASSWGESADTQYF. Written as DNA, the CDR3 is TGTGCCAGCAGCTGGGGGGAATCGGCAGATACGCAGTATTTT.

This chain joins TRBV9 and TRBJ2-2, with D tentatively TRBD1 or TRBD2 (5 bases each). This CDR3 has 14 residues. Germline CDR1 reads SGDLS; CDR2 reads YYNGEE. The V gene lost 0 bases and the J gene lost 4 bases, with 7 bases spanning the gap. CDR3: CASSVGGVTGELFF. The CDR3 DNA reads TGTGCCAGCAGCGTAGGAGGGGTCACCGGGGAGCTGTTTTTT.

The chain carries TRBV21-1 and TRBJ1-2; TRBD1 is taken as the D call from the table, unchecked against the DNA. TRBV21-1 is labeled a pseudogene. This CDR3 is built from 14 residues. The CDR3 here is CASSKKKGNYGYTF. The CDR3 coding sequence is TGTGCCAGCAGCAAAAAGAAGGGGAACTATGGCTACACCTTC.

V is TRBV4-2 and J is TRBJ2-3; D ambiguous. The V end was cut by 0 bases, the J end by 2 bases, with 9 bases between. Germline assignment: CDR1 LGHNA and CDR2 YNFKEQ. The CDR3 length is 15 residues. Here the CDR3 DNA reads TGTGCCAGCAGCCAAGAGCTGCATTACACAGATACGCAGTATTTT. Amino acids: CASSQELHYTDTQYF.

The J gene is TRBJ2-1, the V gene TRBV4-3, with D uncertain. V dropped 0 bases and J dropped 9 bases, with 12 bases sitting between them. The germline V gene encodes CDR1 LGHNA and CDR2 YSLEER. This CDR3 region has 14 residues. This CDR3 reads CASSQDRSLGEQFF. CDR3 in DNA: TGCGCCAGCAGCCAAGATCGTAGTCTCGGTGAGCAGTTCTTC.

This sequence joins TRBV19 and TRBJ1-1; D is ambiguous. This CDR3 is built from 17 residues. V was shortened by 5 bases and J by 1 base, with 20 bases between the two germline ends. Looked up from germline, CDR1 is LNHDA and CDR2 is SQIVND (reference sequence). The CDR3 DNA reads TGTGCCAGTAGTTCCCTACCCGGGTCAACGGGGAACACTGAAGCTTTCTTT. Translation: CASSSLPGSTGNTEAFF.

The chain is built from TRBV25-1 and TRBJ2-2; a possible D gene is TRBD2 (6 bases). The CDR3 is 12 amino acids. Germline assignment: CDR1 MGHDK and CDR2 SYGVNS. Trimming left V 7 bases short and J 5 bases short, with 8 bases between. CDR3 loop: CASTLATGELFF. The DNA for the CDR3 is TGTGCCAGCACTCTAGCGACCGGGGAGCTGTTTTTT.

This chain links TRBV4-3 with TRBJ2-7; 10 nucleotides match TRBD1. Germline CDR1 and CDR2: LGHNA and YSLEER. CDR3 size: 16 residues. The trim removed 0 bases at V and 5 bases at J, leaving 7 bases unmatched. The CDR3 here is CASSQDPGQGSDEQYF. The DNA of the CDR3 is TGCGCCAGCAGCCAAGATCCGGGACAGGGGTCTGACGAGCAGTACTTC.

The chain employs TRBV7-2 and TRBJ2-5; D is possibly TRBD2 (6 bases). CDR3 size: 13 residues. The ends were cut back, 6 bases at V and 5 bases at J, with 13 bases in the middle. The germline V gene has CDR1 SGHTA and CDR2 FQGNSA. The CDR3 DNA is TGTGCCAGCAGGGGGCCTGGAGGGGAGACCCAGTACTTC. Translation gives CASRGPGGETQYF.

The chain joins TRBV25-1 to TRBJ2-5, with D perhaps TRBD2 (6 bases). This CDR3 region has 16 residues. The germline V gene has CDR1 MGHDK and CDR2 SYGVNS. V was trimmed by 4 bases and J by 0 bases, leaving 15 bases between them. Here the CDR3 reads CASSARLDSNQETQYF. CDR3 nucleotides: TGTGCCAGCAGTGCCCGACTAGACTCGAACCAAGAGACCCAGTACTTC.